This TCR beta chain originates from a study of T cell changes during pregnancy in multiple sclerosis. Profiled with immunoSEQ multiplex PCR; TCRdb holds only in-frame clones, not every one. The data show some 63,000 clones, over 75% seen once. The germline V gene has CDR1 SGHTA and CDR2 FQGTGA. CDR3 length: 16 residues. J lost 5 bases, V lost 5 bases, and 12 bases had no gene match. V and J are TRBV7-3 and TRBJ1-2; 9 bases agree with TRBD1. This sample comprised peripheral blood, obtained before pregnancy. This clonotype originated in a female donor with multiple sclerosis, enrolled in a pregnancy study. The CDR3 nucleotides read TGTGCCAGCAGCCCTACAGGGGGCCTCTTAGCTTATGGCTACACCTTC. Encoded protein: CASSPTGGLLAYGYTF.